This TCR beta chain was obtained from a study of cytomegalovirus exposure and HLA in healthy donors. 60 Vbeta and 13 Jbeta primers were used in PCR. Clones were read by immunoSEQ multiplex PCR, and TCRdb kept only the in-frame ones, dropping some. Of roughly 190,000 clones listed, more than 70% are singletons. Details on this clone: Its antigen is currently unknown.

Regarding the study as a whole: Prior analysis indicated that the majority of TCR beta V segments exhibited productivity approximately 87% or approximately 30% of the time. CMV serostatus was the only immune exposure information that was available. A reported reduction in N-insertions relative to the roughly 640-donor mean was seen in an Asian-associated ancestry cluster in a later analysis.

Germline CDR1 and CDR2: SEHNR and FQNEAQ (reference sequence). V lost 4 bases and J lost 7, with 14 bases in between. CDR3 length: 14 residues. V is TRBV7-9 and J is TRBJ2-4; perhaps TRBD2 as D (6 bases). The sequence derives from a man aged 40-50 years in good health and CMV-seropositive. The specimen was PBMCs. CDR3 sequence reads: CASSSGGNWNIQYF. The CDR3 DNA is TGTGCCAGCAGCTCCGGAGGGAATTGGAACATTCAGTACTTC.